The 2 T cell receptor beta chains presented below share a single source sample, sequenced in a study of regulatory T cells in long-lasting Graves disease. Time point in this sample: newly diagnosed GD, antithyroid drugs for less than 3 months. From PBMCs, RNA was extracted and then used to make the TCR library. Library construction for TCR beta used iRepertoire HTBI primers and Arm-PCR of CDR3 regions. TCRdb used MiXCR to reprocess the multiplex PCR reads, holding one entry per CDR3 protein. Of 360,000 or so distinct CDR3 sequences listed, around 16% are singletons. The same sample was also used in a study of T cells in Graves' hyperthyroidism and ophthalmopathy.

This material consisted of peripheral blood mononuclear cells (PBMCs), taken at new diagnosis, from a patient treated with antithyroid drugs. Receptor source: a woman in her late teens or twenties with Graves disease.

The table lists this clonotype with many counts. The chain carries TRBV6-1 and TRBJ1-1; D unresolved. The CDR3 covers 13 residues. The germline gives CDR1 MNHNS, CDR2 SASEGT. Trimming stripped 8 bases from V and 1 base from J, with 11 bases between. As DNA, the CDR3 is TGTGCCAGCGGCAGCACAGCGAACACTGAAGCTTTCTTT. It codes for CASGSTANTEAFF.

Ten or more counts support this clonotype. The chain combines TRBV2 with TRBJ1-2; unclear D gene. V lost 7 bases to trimming and J lost 2 bases, with 17 bases between them. CDR1 and CDR2 from the germline V gene are SNHLY and FYNNEI. This CDR3 is built from 15 residues. This chain's CDR3 is CASNLEPGANYGYTF. CDR3 sequence (DNA): TGTGCCAGCAATCTCGAACCGGGAGCAAACTATGGCTACACCTTC.